The text below deals with one TCR beta chain. At one boundary the junction diverges from the germline segment, which might be a read error. From germline, CDR1 is MNHNS and CDR2 SASEGT. The CDR3 spans 14 residues. This record belongs to a study of blood T cell repertoires in COVID-19. Study context: Specimens from acute and convalescent COVID-19 originated in the United States, Italy and Spain. T cells, B-cell-depleted T cells, or PBMCs provided the cDNA or gDNA that served as material.

Methods used by the authors: Counts of nucleated cells, estimated from reference gene primer amplification, were obtained. The data were produced by immunoSEQ multiplex PCR, yet TCRdb's version contains in-frame clones alone and is incomplete. The D gene and trimming were derived from the DNA, and the V and J assignments and clone size from that table. The data show 65,000 to 85,000 clones, 91% seen once. This chain joins TRBV6-1 and TRBJ1-2; 7 bases map to TRBD1. This receptor was identified in a human donor in a cohort sampled during active COVID-19. The sample consisted of peripheral blood. CDR3 sequence reads: CASSESGGPYGHTF. The DNA of the CDR3 is TGTGCCAGCAGTGAGTCAGGGGGTCCCTATGGCCACACCTTC.